The clone carrying this T cell receptor beta chain was seen once. Its antigen is as yet unknown. The data derive from a study of shared clonotypes between healthy human individuals. Findings and limits, study-wide: In this cohort, only blood was sampled, and tissue repertoires likely differ. Naive subsets, compared against memory subsets, generally had larger estimated richness values. Several donors held about 5% of naive CD4 clonotypes in common. Few donors restricted represented genetic and exposure-history diversity.

CDR3 length equals 14 residues. Germline CDR1 SGHRS, CDR2 YFSETQ. V shed 4 bases and J 5 bases; nucleotides not matched to a gene: 8. Libraries were prepared by immunoSEQ multiplex PCR; TCRdb keeps only in-frame clonotypes and omits some of them. The data hold 2 million to 2.5 million clones, with 80% to 95% observed a single time. The sequenced material came from naive CD4+ T cells from PBMCs. Subset here: CD45RA+ positively selected. The receptor was isolated from a man in his late teens or twenties in good health. Some clones in this sample may be carry-over from other donors' samples. The chain couples TRBV5-1 to TRBJ2-5; 7 nucleotides line up with TRBD1. Written as DNA, the CDR3 is TGCGCCAGCAGCGTCTACAGGGGTCTGGAGACCCAGTACTTC. It specifies CASSVYRGLETQYF.